Only one count was recorded for the clone carrying this TCR beta chain. No antigen is known for it. This specimen belongs to a study of cytomegalovirus exposure and HLA in healthy donors. This CDR3 spans 13 amino acids. CDR1 and CDR2 from the germline V gene are PRHDT and FYEKMQ (reference sequence). Germline trimming cut 6 bases from V and 7 bases from J; bases unmatched to any gene: 2. Study-wide findings and caveats: It was likely that a cluster of highly shared sequence variants was a sequencing artifact.

Vbeta (60) and Jbeta (13) primers were used in the PCR. Produced via immunoSEQ multiplex PCR; TCRdb's table is partial and in-frame only. The repertoire includes about 150,000 clones, 80% of them detected once, and roughly 5.5% sits in the top ten. The chain is built from TRBV13 and TRBJ2-1; 11 bases line up with TRBD2. The TCR was taken from a woman in her thirties or forties in good health and CMV-seropositive. The sequenced material came from PBMCs. The CDR3 protein is CASRLAGANEQFF. The CDR3 coding sequence is TGTGCCAGCAGACTAGCGGGAGCGAATGAGCAGTTCTTC.